This section outlines one T cell receptor beta chain sequence together with its context. This sample was included in a study of naive and memory T cell subsets. Both TRBC1 and TRBC2 were covered by a beta constant-region primer of two equimolar oligonucleotides. TCRdb redid the calling of the UMI-ligation and nested PCR reads with MiXCR, one entry per CDR3 protein. The sample contains over 20,000 distinct CDR3 sequences, more than 9.5% of which appear only once. After CD4 positive bead selection, the CD4-negative fraction gave CD8 T cells. Cells stained for CD3, CD4, CD8, CD45RA and CD27 were sorted into four subsets. Trimming took 3 bases from V and 2 from J, leaving 17 bases between them. Germline V gene sequence: CDR1 MNHNY, CDR2 SVGAGI (reference sequence). This CDR3 has 17 residues.

This chain joins TRBV6-6 and TRBJ1-3; TRBD1 might be the D (5 bases). Sequenced: central memory CD8+ T cells from blood. This TCR was sampled from a human donor in good health. CDR3 loop: CASSYLGPGAAGNTIYF. CDR3 DNA sequence: TGTGCCAGCAGTTATTTGGGGCCCGGAGCGGCTGGAAACACCATATATTTT.